Included here is one T cell receptor (beta chain) sequence, with context. Its target antigen remains unknown. Library creation used 5' RACE. The input for every TCR library was 3,500 to 4,500 ng of total RNA. cDNA was synthesized with SMARTScribe reverse transcriptase in eight separate reactions per sample. During cDNA synthesis, template switching introduced unique molecular identifiers that contained a 6-nucleotide sample barcode. TCRalpha and TCRbeta cDNA was amplified by two nested PCRs of approximately 17 and 9 cycles, with bead purification after each PCR. Before amplification, the cDNA was treated with uracil DNA-glycosylase and purified using the QIAquick PCR purification kit. The second PCR was the step at which Illumina TruSeq-compatible adapters and sample-specific barcodes were added. TapeStation and Qubit were used to check library quality and concentration, and 4 to 6 ng of each library was pooled. The pooled libraries were sequenced with 2 x 100 bp reads and custom sequencing primers on an Illumina HiSeq2500 single-index Rapid Run. On the study's bioinformatics: PCR and sequencing errors were corrected by UMI-based consensus assembly using MiGEC version 1.2.6. MiXCR version 2.1.1 handled V(D)J alignment, clonotype assembly and CDR3 extraction. Gene usage, clonotype sharing and MAIT/NKT TCR abundance were normalised by analysing the top 1000, 10 000 and 20 000 clonotypes per sample. After downsampling to 27 000 UMIs, diversity was calculated as the inverse Simpson index using the vegan R package. Statistical testing used paired Mann-Whitney U tests on the discordant twin pairs and applied Benjamini-Hochberg correction for multiple testing. TCRdb reprocessed the reads, so every CDR3 protein sequence counts as one entry and DNA is not shown. In this record, the V and J calls reflect TCRdb's handling and not the investigators' own analysis. This sample's table has entries for 200,000 to 250,000 distinct CDR3 sequences. 7.5% to 9.5% of the sample rests with the top ten.

The germline V gene supplies CDR1 SNHLY and CDR2 FYNNEI. Counted from cysteine to phenylalanine, this CDR3 has 13 amino acids. No DNA is listed. The entry originates in a study of monozygotic twins with inflammatory bowel disease (dated by TCRdb to between 2019 and 2020). A note on the overall study: In total, approximately 28 monozygotic twin pairs made up the full study: 19 Danish pairs, all IBD-discordant, plus nine German pairs, of which four were IBD-concordant and five were IBD-discordant. The search for disease-associated traits relied mainly on comparing IBD patients with their genetically identical healthy co-twins within discordant pairs. Each individual had, on average, about 151 000 unique TCRalpha sequences and 181 000 unique TCRbeta sequences available for analysis.

The paper's findings and limits, for the study overall: A decrease in TCRbeta repertoire diversity, as measured by inverse Simpson index, was observed in IBD patients compared with their healthy co-twins. No single strong signal or clonotype linked to IBD turned up in the results, so the idea that one exists was not supported. Repertoire similarity did not differ between concordant and discordant twins, possibly due to limited statistical power. Different T cell subtypes could not be distinguished in the analysis. Because patients received different immunosuppressive treatments, the repertoires may have picked up extra background noise and variability between individuals. Fewer clonotypes were shared with other individuals by IBD patients than by healthy twins, most markedly in patients showing signs of disease activity.

An approximately 2.5 ml peripheral blood sample was drawn into PAXgene tubes per donor and stored at -80°C. Without T cell sorting, total RNA was isolated from whole blood using the PAXgene blood miRNA kit on an automated QIAcube. Peripheral blood from monozygotic twin pairs who were concordant or discordant for inflammatory bowel disease underwent deep TCRalpha and TCRbeta repertoire profiling using unique molecular barcoding. Smoking habits were recorded for all twin pairs, and individuals were classified as current, former or never smokers. This TCR derives from a human donor with ulcerative colitis or Crohn's disease, or a healthy co-twin of an affected twin (not recorded which). The chain was built from TRBV2 and TRBJ1-6; the D call of TRBD1 rests on TCRdb alone, since no DNA is present to check it. Sequenced: blood. The encoded CDR3 is CASIVGAGSPLHF.